The rows below give T cell receptor beta chains drawn from one sample of a study of monozygotic twins with inflammatory bowel disease. TCRdb reprocessed the 5' RACE reads; each CDR3 protein has one entry and no DNA is given. The sample table includes roughly 320,000 distinct CDR3 sequences. The sequencing input was blood. The receptors shown here come from a human donor with ulcerative colitis or Crohn's disease, or a healthy co-twin of an affected twin (not recorded which). Each CDR3 is given with its conserved first and last residue.

J gene | V gene | CDR3 protein
TRBJ2-4 | TRBV7-2 | CASSARGYKNIQYF
TRBJ2-5 | TRBV19 | CASSTVQQETQYF
TRBJ1-2 | TRBV12-3/TRBV12-4 | CASSLYRRTVYGYTF
TRBJ1-1 | TRBV30 | CAFGQVLSEAFF
TRBJ2-1 | TRBV20-1 | CSARDGETGRTSGYNEQFF
TRBJ2-1 | TRBV2 | CASTGQLAVYNEQFF
TRBJ2-5 | TRBV5-4 | CASSLVTGTSGSSQETQYF
TRBJ2-3 | TRBV5-5 | CASSRTSGRPTDTQYF
TRBJ2-7 | TRBV7-2 | CASSSDRGREQYF
TRBJ2-3 | TRBV5-6 | CASSLAPALGQITTSTDTQYF
TRBJ2-5 | TRBV24-1 | CATSENDRGLMETQYF
TRBJ2-5 | TRBV7-3 | CASSRRGRRTETKYF
TRBJ2-3 | TRBV7-2 | CASSRLGGPGTQYF
TRBJ2-3 | TRBV10-3 | CATLPSDGTDTQYF
TRBJ2-2 | TRBV7-2 | CASTIVHGAGELFF
TRBJ2-1 | TRBV24-1 | CATSDLQGALVNEQFF
TRBJ2-7 | TRBV11-2 | CASSDRTESSYEQYF
TRBJ2-7 | TRBV13 | CASSHITGGRNEQYF
TRBJ2-5 | TRBV7-9 | CASSLGQRETQYF
TRBJ2-2 | TRBV10-2 | CASRITGETGELFF
TRBJ2-5 | TRBV15 | CATRFEARETQYF
TRBJ2-3 | TRBV18 | CASSPGLAGTSGADTQYF
TRBJ2-1 | TRBV5-1 | CASSPPQLAGYNEQFF
TRBJ2-3 | TRBV12-3/TRBV12-4 | CASSRGLAGVTDTQYF
TRBJ2-1 | TRBV24-1 | CATSARHSSYNEQFF
TRBJ1-2 | TRBV4-3 | CASSQEGTGGLWGYTF
TRBJ2-4 | TRBV6-2/TRBV6-3 | CASSTGTNIQYF
TRBJ2-1 | TRBV18 | CASSPPTAGSYNEQFF
TRBJ1-1 | TRBV29-1 | CSVLILGVVTEAFF
TRBJ2-3 | TRBV7-3 | CASSLNPGRGDTQYF
TRBJ2-5 | TRBV7-7 | CASSLGLRLGETQYF
TRBJ2-1 | TRBV7-2 | CASSSRGAAGGKNEQFF
TRBJ2-1 | TRBV7-2 | CASSPGLVYNEQFF
TRBJ1-5 | TRBV5-1 | CASRGRTDSNQPQHF
TRBJ2-3 | TRBV24-1 | CATSDSSGTGGFLDTQYF
TRBJ1-1 | TRBV28 | CASSLPRQGAFF
TRBJ2-5 | TRBV10-3 | CAISEEQETQYF
TRBJ2-2 | TRBV6-5 | CASSTRQGAVTGELFF
TRBJ2-3 | TRBV3-1 | CASSQTGLVTDTQYF
TRBJ2-7 | TRBV29-1 | CSVGLASGTGEQYF
TRBJ2-7 | TRBV20-1 | CSASGTANYEQYF
TRBJ2-3 | TRBV30 | CAWSRGKAAGPDTQYF
TRBJ1-1 | TRBV7-2 | CASSLMGDTEAFF
TRBJ2-7 | TRBV29-1 | CSVEKGGPFYEQYF
TRBJ2-2 | TRBV7-6 | CASSLNGGGELFF
TRBJ1-5 | TRBV7-2 | CASSQRTGNQPQHF